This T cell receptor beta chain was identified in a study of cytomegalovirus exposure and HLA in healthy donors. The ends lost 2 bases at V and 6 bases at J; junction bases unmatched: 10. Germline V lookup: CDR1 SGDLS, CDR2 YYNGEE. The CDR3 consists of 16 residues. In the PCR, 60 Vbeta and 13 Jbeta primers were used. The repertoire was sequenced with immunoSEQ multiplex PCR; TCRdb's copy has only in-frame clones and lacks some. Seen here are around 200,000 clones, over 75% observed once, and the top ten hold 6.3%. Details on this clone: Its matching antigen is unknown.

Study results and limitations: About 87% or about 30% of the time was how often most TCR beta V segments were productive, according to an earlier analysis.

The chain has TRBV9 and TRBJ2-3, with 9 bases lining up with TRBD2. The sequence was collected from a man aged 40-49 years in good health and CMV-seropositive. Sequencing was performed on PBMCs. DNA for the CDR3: TGTGCCAGCAGCGTCCGGGTAGCGGGGGATTTGGATACGCAGTATTTT. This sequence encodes CASSVRVAGDLDTQYF.